Sequencing of this T cell receptor (beta chain) was carried out in a study of shared clonotypes between healthy human individuals. Study-wide results and limits: It was the few donors that limited the genetic and exposure-history diversity represented. Unshared clonotypes carried lower generation probabilities than those common to all four donors.

The V end lost 2 bases, the J end lost 7 bases, and 14 bases lay between the germline ends. There are 15 residues in the CDR3. From germline, CDR1 is MDHEN and CDR2 SYDVKM. Donors comprised healthy HIV-negative adults lacking recent acute infections or vaccinations. The assay was immunoSEQ multiplex PCR, and TCRdb's table has in-frame clones only and misses some. The repertoire holds over 850,000 clones, with around 78% as singletons. This clone has just one count. Antigen specificity is unknown. The TCR originated in a man aged 18 to 29 in good health. Some clones in this sample may be carry-over from other donors' samples. The rearrangement joins TRBV28 to TRBJ1-4; tentatively, D is TRBD1 (6 bases). Material for sequencing was memory CD4+ T cells from PBMCs. Subset given: CD45RA-negative fraction. This chain's CDR3 is CASSLPQGQSEKLFF. The CDR3 DNA reads TGTGCCAGCAGTTTACCCCAAGGACAGAGTGAAAAACTGTTTTTT.